The next 18 T cell receptor beta chains were all read from a single sample in a study of immunodeficiency. Study findings and constraints: Productive entropy and V-J pairing of CD4+ T cells looked alike across patients and controls.

The method was immunoSEQ multiplex PCR; TCRdb's version includes in-frame clones alone and lacks a portion of them. The sample holds approximately 2,300 clones; approximately 91% are singletons and the top ten take 6.5% to 8.5%. The antigens of these receptors remain unknown. Sequences were obtained from CD4+ T cells from blood. The receptors were gathered from a girl aged 10-17 years with POLD1 deficiency.

V is TRBV3-1 (or the pseudogene TRBV3-2) and J is TRBJ2-1; 10 nucleotides line up with TRBD2. The CDR3 has 16 amino acids. V trimming: 3 bases; J trimming: 7 bases; junction bases outside the gene matches: 9. CDR1 and CDR2 (germline): LGHDT, YNNKEL (reference sequence). This CDR3 reads CASSHRGTSAPNEQFF. In DNA, the CDR3 is TGTGCCAGCAGCCATCGGGGGACTAGCGCACCAAATGAGCAGTTCTTC.

This clone showed up just once. The CDR3 nucleotides read TGTGCCAGCAGTTACTCGGGAGATTACGAGCAGTACTTC. Its translation is CASSYSGDYEQYF. V is TRBV6-6 and J is TRBJ2-7; a possible D gene is TRBD2 (5 bases). V was pared by 0 bases and J by 4 bases, with 7 bases between. There are 13 residues in the CDR3. Germline loops: CDR1 MNHNY, CDR2 SVGAGI (reference sequence).

The chain is built from TRBV2 and TRBJ1-2; a possible D gene is TRBD1 (6 bases). CDR1 and CDR2 from the germline V gene are SNHLY and FYNNEI. The CDR3 runs to 13 residues. Trimming stripped 3 bases from V and 8 bases from J, with 13 bases between. The CDR3 spells CASSDTGPEGYTF. CDR3 nucleotide sequence: TGTGCCAGCAGTGATACAGGGCCTGAGGGCTACACCTTC.

This sequence joins TRBV6-5 and TRBJ1-2; 8 bases fit TRBD1. The CDR3 is made up of 15 amino acids. Germline lookup yields CDR1 MNHEY and CDR2 SVGAGI. Losses at the gene ends were 0 bases for V and 0 bases for J; bases not matched to a gene: 0. CDR3 region: CASSYSGQANYGYTF. The DNA for the CDR3 is TGTGCCAGCAGTTACTCGGGACAGGCTAACTATGGCTACACCTTC.

The rearrangement links TRBV10-1 to TRBJ2-1, with 9 positions matching TRBD2. V shed 6 bases, J shed 2 bases, and the junction held 5 bases outside the gene matches. Germline V lookup: CDR1 WNHNN, CDR2 SYGVQD (reference sequence). The CDR3 is 15 amino acids. CDR3 in DNA: TGCGCCAGCAGCTTAGCGGGAGTCGCCTACAATGAGCAGTTCTTC. This encodes CASSLAGVAYNEQFF.

The chain combines TRBV2 with TRBJ2-3, with 7 nucleotides matching TRBD1. Trimming removed 9 bases from V and 0 bases from J; junction bases left unmatched: 15. The CDR3 length is 17 residues. Per germline, CDR1 SNHLY and CDR2 FYNNEI. The DNA for the CDR3 is TGTGCCAGTAGAACAGGGGATGAGGGTTTGAGCACAGATACGCAGTATTTT. This encodes CASRTGDEGLSTDTQYF.

The genes are TRBV10-3 and TRBJ2-7; D gene uncertain. This CDR3 comprises 16 residues. Trimming took off 3 bases at V and 3 bases at J, with 18 bases between the two ends. The germline CDR1 and CDR2 sequences are ENHRY and SYGVKD. Written as DNA, the CDR3 is TGTGCCATCAGTGAATTGGGTACAAACCTAAACTACGAGCAGTACTTC. This translates into CAISELGTNLNYEQYF.

The genes are TRBV6-6 and TRBJ1-2; D is undetermined. Germline V CDR1 and CDR2: MNHNY, SVGAGI (reference sequence). The V gene lost 6 bases and the J gene lost 5 bases, with 7 bases spanning the gap. The CDR3 is 11 amino acids. The CDR3 spells CASSPLYGYTF. CDR3 DNA: TGTGCCAGCAGCCCTCTTTATGGCTACACCTTC.

The J gene is TRBJ1-1, the V gene TRBV19, with D hard to call. V gave up 4 bases and J gave up 10 bases, with 16 bases separating them. Germline CDR1 and CDR2: LNHDA and SQIVND (reference sequence). The length of the CDR3 is 13 residues. The CDR3 sequence is CASSSRPRDGAFF. The CDR3 DNA reads as TGTGCCAGTAGTAGTCGACCCCGGGATGGAGCTTTCTTT.

V usage is TRBV5-1 and J usage is TRBJ2-5; TRBD1 aligns across 9 bases. Germline V gene sequence: CDR1 SGHRS, CDR2 YFSETQ. With 4 bases clipped from V and 5 bases from J, the junction kept 15 bases outside the gene matches. The CDR3 consists of 17 residues. The CDR3, as DNA: TGCGCCAGCAGCGAAGACCCGGGACAGGGTTTATGGGAGACCCAGTACTTC. It encodes CASSEDPGQGLWETQYF.

J is TRBJ1-2 and V is TRBV3-1 (or the pseudogene TRBV3-2); D might be TRBD1 (5 bases). Trimming took 6 bases from V and 8 from J, leaving 22 bases between them. CDR1 is LGHDT and CDR2 is YNNKEL in the germline V gene (reference sequence). CDR3 length: 15 residues. CDR3 in amino acids: CASSLGQKFAEGYTF. The CDR3 region has the DNA TGTGCCAGCAGTCTTGGACAAAAATTTGCTGAAGGCTACACCTTC.

V gene TRBV9 combines with J gene TRBJ1-1; D is unresolved. From germline, CDR1 is SGDLS and CDR2 YYNGEE. V was pared by 0 bases and J by 4 bases, with 10 bases between. This CDR3 is built from 14 residues. CDR3 in DNA: TGTGCCAGCAGCGTAGCACCCGGGTTCACTGAAGCTTTCTTT. Residues: CASSVAPGFTEAFF.

This clone was recorded once. The chain links TRBV7-2 to TRBJ2-5; 8 bases match TRBD2. The V gene end was trimmed by 2 bases and the J gene end by 4 bases; junction bases not matched to a gene: 6. Germline V gene lookup returns CDR1 SGHTA and CDR2 FQGNSA. The CDR3 runs to 15 residues. Written as DNA, the CDR3 is TGTGCCAGCAGCTTATCGCCGGGACTAGTAGAGACCCAGTACTTC. Translating gives CASSLSPGLVETQYF.

Only a few counts were recorded for this clone. The chain carries TRBV20-1 and TRBJ2-5, with a weak D call TRBD1 (5 bases). Germline V CDR1 and CDR2: DFQATT, SNEGSKA (reference sequence). This CDR3 region has 13 residues. V was clipped by 3 bases and J by 6 bases, with 14 bases between them. The CDR3 here is CSASMGPAQTQYF. The CDR3 DNA is TGCAGTGCTAGTATGGGGCCTGCACAGACCCAGTACTTC.

This clone has more than one count but fewer than ten. This CDR3 is CATSDFTDTQYF. CDR3 sequence (DNA): TGTGCCACCAGTGATTTCACAGATACGCAGTATTTT. The chain has TRBV24-1 and TRBJ2-3; D not resolved. The V gene's germline CDR1 is KGHDR and CDR2 SFDVKD. V shed 1 base and J shed 2 bases, with 0 bases lying between them. This CDR3 contains 12 residues.

The J gene is TRBJ2-1, the V gene TRBV29-1; D is undetermined. Per germline, CDR1 SQVTM and CDR2 ANQGSEA. This CDR3 is built from 14 residues. The V end lost 3 bases, the J end lost 3 bases, and 12 bases lay between the germline ends. CDR3 nucleotide sequence: TGCAGCGTTGATCTGGTAGCCTACTACAATGAGCAGTTCTTC. Translated, it gives CSVDLVAYYNEQFF.

V usage is TRBV28 and J usage is TRBJ2-7, with a weak D call TRBD2 (6 bases). V lost 5 bases, J lost 0 bases, and 14 bases lay in between. The CDR3 consists of 15 residues. Per germline, CDR1 MDHEN and CDR2 SYDVKM. CDR3 in amino acids: CASSTSEGHSYEQYF. The CDR3 region has the DNA TGTGCCAGCAGTACCTCGGAGGGCCACTCCTACGAGCAGTACTTC.

V and J are TRBV29-1 and TRBJ2-1; D perhaps matches TRBD2 (5 bases). CDR3 size: 11 residues. Looked up from germline, CDR1 is SQVTM and CDR2 is ANQGSEA. Trimming took 8 bases from V and 14 from J, leaving 19 bases between them. CDR3 DNA: TGCAGCTCTGGGGTCGGGGTTATTGAGTTCTTC. Translating it yields CSSGVGVIEFF.